One and the same sample provided the 25 T cell receptor beta chains below, sequenced in a study of shared clonotypes between healthy human individuals. Clones were sequenced by immunoSEQ multiplex PCR, and TCRdb holds only the in-frame ones, with some missing. The data show hundreds of thousands of clones, with around 97% seen just once and roughly 0.055% held by the top ten. Sequencing was carried out using naive CD4+ T cells sorted from blood. The subset denotes: CD45RA+ positively selected. These receptors originate from a woman in her twenties or thirties in good health.

This chain uses TRBV30 with TRBJ1-3; a possible D gene is TRBD1 (6 bases). Germline values: CDR1 GTSNPN, CDR2 SVGIG (reference sequence). Trimming removed 8 bases at V and 1 base at J, with 9 bases between. The CDR3 consists of 12 residues. CDR3 nucleotide sequence: TGTGCCCTCGGGACATCTGGAAACACCATATATTTT. It codes for CALGTSGNTIYF.

The chain recombines TRBV9 with TRBJ1-3; D is uncertain. Germline CDR1 is SGDLS and CDR2 is YYNGEE. The CDR3 sequence is 17 residues long. V lost 0 bases and J lost 1, with 14 bases in between. Here the CDR3 DNA reads TGTGCCAGCAGCGTAGCTGGGAATACTCTGTCTGGAAACACCATATATTTT. This translates into CASSVAGNTLSGNTIYF.

This chain joins TRBV4-1 and TRBJ2-1; 11 bases map to TRBD2. Germline lookup yields CDR1 MGHRA and CDR2 YSYEKL. With 1 base clipped from V and 6 bases from J, the junction kept 14 bases outside the gene matches. The CDR3 has 19 amino acids. CDR3 bases: TGCGCCAGCAGCCAAGTTGCGGGGCCGGGACTAGCGGCTCGCAATGAGCAGTTCTTC. Translating it yields CASSQVAGPGLAARNEQFF.

V and J are TRBV7-8 and TRBJ1-5; 8 bases match TRBD1. CDR3 length equals 15 residues. V trimming: 6 bases; J trimming: 3 bases; junction bases outside the gene matches: 7. Germline-derived CDR1 and CDR2 are SGHVS and FQNEAQ. CDR3 sequence reads: CASSHNRGANQPQHF. The CDR3 bases are TGTGCCAGCAGTCATAACAGGGGGGCCAATCAGCCCCAGCATTTT.

The rearrangement uses TRBV28 and TRBJ2-3; D is perhaps TRBD1 or TRBD2 (5 bases each). CDR3 length equals 16 residues. The germline V and J ends were trimmed by 3 bases and 2 bases, with 15 bases remaining between them. Germline-derived CDR1 and CDR2 are MDHEN and SYDVKM. The CDR3 loop reads CASSLGVGDSTDTQYF. In DNA, the CDR3 is TGTGCCAGCAGTTTGGGGGTGGGAGACTCCACAGATACGCAGTATTTT.

As regards this clone: The germline gene is not matched at one end of the junction; a read error may be the cause. The gene calls are TRBV5-4 and TRBJ2-3; perhaps TRBD1 as D (5 bases). This CDR3 is built from 13 residues. Looked up from germline, CDR1 is SGHNT and CDR2 is YYREEE (reference sequence). CDR3 DNA sequence: TGTGCCAGCAGCTTGGTCGACACAGGTACGCAGTATTTT. This gives the protein CASSLVDTGTQYF.

The chain couples TRBV4-2 to TRBJ2-7, with D perhaps TRBD2 (5 bases). V was pared by 1 base and J by 4 bases, with 14 bases between. Germline CDR1 reads LGHNA; CDR2 reads YNFKEQ. The CDR3 consists of 15 residues. DNA for the CDR3: TGTGCCAGCAGCCAAGCAAGAAGTAGAGGGTACGAGCAGTACTTC. Residues: CASSQARSRGYEQYF.

This sequence joins TRBV19 and TRBJ1-2; D call uncertain. Germline loops: CDR1 LNHDA, CDR2 SQIVND (reference sequence). CDR3 size: 13 residues. V gave up 5 bases and J gave up 6 bases, with 13 bases separating them. The CDR3 is CASSPWANHGYTF. In nucleotides, the CDR3 is TGTGCCAGTAGTCCCTGGGCCAATCATGGCTACACCTTC. Based on the CDR3 plus reference TRBV19 and TRBJ1-2, the full variable domain is DGGITQSPKYLFRKEGQNVTLSCEQNLNHDAMYWYRQDPGQGLRLIYYSQIVNDFQKGDIAEGYSVSREKKESFPLTVTSAQKNPTAFYLCASSPWANHGYTFGSGTRLTVV.

The J gene is TRBJ1-1, the V gene TRBV27; no clear D gene. The CDR3 sequence is 15 residues long. The ends were cut back, 3 bases at V and 0 bases at J, with 11 bases in the middle. Per germline, CDR1 MNHEY and CDR2 SMNVEV (reference sequence). CDR3 in DNA: TGTGCCAGCAGTTTGGTAGGTTGGGTGAACACTGAAGCTTTCTTT. Residues: CASSLVGWVNTEAFF.

The gene calls are TRBV29-1 and TRBJ2-1, with 8 nucleotides matching TRBD2. Germline loops: CDR1 SQVTM, CDR2 ANQGSEA. With V trimmed by 0 bases and J by 2 bases, 9 bases remained unmatched. The CDR3 loop spans 17 amino acids. The CDR3 DNA reads as TGCAGCGTTGAAGATGAGTTAGAGCGGGAGACCTACAATGAGCAGTTCTTC. Translating gives CSVEDELERETYNEQFF.

V gene TRBV7-9 combines with J gene TRBJ2-6; D tentatively fits TRBD1 or TRBD2 (6 bases each). Trimming took off 1 base at V and 0 bases at J, with 10 bases between the two ends. The CDR3 runs 17 residues. Germline assignment: CDR1 SEHNR and CDR2 FQNEAQ (reference sequence). CDR3 nucleotides: TGTGCCAGCAGCTTAGTAGGGGGGCCCTCTGGGGCCAACGTCCTGACTTTC. It encodes CASSLVGGPSGANVLTF.

For this clone: The sample has other DNA sequences that encode this CDR3 too. The J gene is TRBJ2-3, the V gene TRBV7-2, with 9 nucleotides matching TRBD2. Unmatched junction bases numbered 1, after V lost 5 bases and J lost 1 base. CDR1 and CDR2 (germline): SGHTA, FQGNSA. The CDR3 spans 14 residues. The CDR3 bases are TGTGCCAGCAGCAGGACTAGCGGCACAGATACGCAGTATTTT. Its protein product is CASSRTSGTDTQYF.

This clone showed up just once. Within the sample, other DNA sequences also encode this same CDR3. J is TRBJ1-3 and V is TRBV5-1; weak D call: TRBD1 (5 bases). Trimming took 3 bases from V and 0 from J, leaving 7 bases between them. Per the germline V gene, CDR1 is SGHRS and CDR2 is YFSETQ. The CDR3 length is 14 residues. The CDR3 region is CASSSGTSGNTIYF. As DNA, the CDR3 is TGCGCCAGCAGCTCAGGGACCTCTGGAAACACCATATATTTT.

V gene TRBV28 combines with J gene TRBJ2-7; tentatively, D is TRBD1 or TRBD2 (5 bases each). V was clipped by 5 bases and J by 4 bases, with 15 bases between them. CDR1 is MDHEN and CDR2 is SYDVKM in the germline V gene. This CDR3 has 14 residues. The CDR3 loop reads CASSPWDGEYEQYF. The DNA for the CDR3 is TGTGCCAGCAGTCCTTGGGACGGAGAATACGAGCAGTACTTC.

The genes are TRBV5-8 and TRBJ2-1; D is unclear. This CDR3 is built from 12 residues. Germline lookup yields CDR1 SGHTS and CDR2 YDEGEE. Trimming left V 1 base short and J 9 bases short, with 8 bases between. For the CDR3, the DNA is TGTGCCAGCAGCTTGTATGGCGTTGAGCAGTTCTTC. It codes for CASSLYGVEQFF.

This sequence joins TRBV5-1 and TRBJ2-1, with TRBD1 as a possible D gene (7 bases). This CDR3 has 12 amino acids. The V gene's germline CDR1 is SGHRS and CDR2 YFSETQ. V was cut by 5 bases and J by 12 bases, with 15 bases left in between. In DNA form, the CDR3 reads TGCGCCAGCAGAGATACAGGGGAGGTGCAGTTCTTC. Its protein is CASRDTGEVQFF.

This clone occurred once. The chain has TRBV5-4 and TRBJ2-1; 9 bases agree with TRBD2. The CDR3 has 16 residues. V lost 4 bases, J lost 9 bases, and 14 bases stayed unmatched. The germline V gene has CDR1 SGHNT and CDR2 YYREEE (reference sequence). The CDR3 sequence is CASSHGLAGVRSEQFF. CDR3 DNA sequence: TGTGCCAGCAGCCACGGTTTAGCGGGAGTTAGGAGTGAGCAGTTCTTC.

Of note for this clone: The same CDR3 can be traced to other DNA sequences in this sample. J is TRBJ2-7 and V is TRBV5-1; 10 bases fit TRBD1. The CDR3 totals 15 residues. V lost 2 bases and J lost 4; bases outside the gene matches: 6. Germline V gene data show CDR1 as SGHRS and CDR2 as YFSETQ. The CDR3 DNA reads as TGCGCCAGCAGCTTAGGAGGGACAGGGGCATACGAGCAGTACTTC. This gives the protein CASSLGGTGAYEQYF.

V is TRBV6-1 and J is TRBJ1-1; 7 bases map to TRBD1. Per the germline V gene, CDR1 is MNHNS and CDR2 is SASEGT. The ends lost 6 bases at V and 4 bases at J; junction bases unmatched: 5. The CDR3 length is 13 residues. CDR3 bases: TGTGCCAGCAGCAGACAGGGCGTCACTGAAGCTTTCTTT. Translating gives CASSRQGVTEAFF.

The chain carries TRBV5-8 and TRBJ2-5; 11 bases are shared with TRBD2. CDR3 length equals 15 residues. The V and J ends lost 3 bases and 5 bases, in that order; junction bases with no gene match: 6. The germline V gene has CDR1 SGHTS and CDR2 YDEGEE. Here the CDR3 DNA reads TGTGCCAGCAGCTATAGCGGGAGGGCCTATGAGACCCAGTACTTC. Its translation is CASSYSGRAYETQYF. The variable domain in full, completed from reference TRBV5-8 and TRBJ2-5, reads EAGVTQSPTHLIKTRGQQATLRCSPISGHTSVYWYQQALGLGLQFLLWYDEGEERNRGNFPPRFSGRQFPNYSSELNVNALELEDSALYLCASSYSGRAYETQYFGPGTRLLVL.

This clone was found once. J is TRBJ1-1 and V is TRBV9, with 7 bases that match TRBD1. The CDR3 extends over 12 amino acids. J lost 4 bases, V lost 3 bases, and 0 bases had no gene match. Germline V gives CDR1 SGDLS, CDR2 YYNGEE. The CDR3: CASSAGGTEAFF. The CDR3 DNA follows: TGTGCCAGCAGCGCAGGGGGCACTGAAGCTTTCTTT.

The chain combines TRBV28 with TRBJ2-1; 7 positions match TRBD2. The CDR3 length is 15 residues. Trimming cost V 6 bases and J 6 bases; bases outside gene matches: 11. The germline gives CDR1 MDHEN, CDR2 SYDVKM. The CDR3 sequence is CASRSPGLSINEQFF. CDR3 coding DNA: TGTGCCAGCAGATCCCCGGGACTATCAATCAATGAGCAGTTCTTC.

The chain has TRBV5-1 and TRBJ2-3; 10 nucleotides agree with TRBD2. The J segment lost 5 bases and the V segment lost 3 bases, leaving 6 bases of the junction unmatched. The germline CDR1 and CDR2 sequences are SGHRS and YFSETQ. The CDR3 sequence is 15 residues long. For the CDR3, the DNA is TGCGCCAGCAGCTCAGATAGCGGGAGGCTAGATACGCAGTATTTT. Encoded protein: CASSSDSGRLDTQYF.

The rearrangement links TRBV11-2 to TRBJ2-5, with TRBD1 matching over 8 bases. The J call may be faulty, since TRBJ2-7 better matches the DNA end. CDR1 is SGHAT and CDR2 is FQNNGV in the germline V gene. The CDR3 length is 17 residues. CDR3 protein: CASSPPSRGLRAYEQYF. CDR3 in DNA: TGTGCCAGCAGCCCCCCATCCAGGGGGCTACGGGCCTACGAGCAGTACTTC.

The rearrangement links TRBV13 to TRBJ2-7; D remains unclear. The CDR3 is 13 residues long. Per germline, CDR1 PRHDT and CDR2 FYEKMQ (reference sequence). Trimming stripped 2 bases from V and 3 bases from J, with 8 bases between. The CDR3 spells CASSLYWDYEQYF. Written as DNA, the CDR3 is TGTGCCAGCAGCTTATACTGGGACTACGAGCAGTACTTC. The entire variable domain, with the rest obtained from reference TRBV13 and TRBJ2-7, is as follows: AAGVIQSPRHLIKEKRETATLKCYPIPRHDTVYWYQQGPGQDPQFLISFYEKMQSDKGSIPDRFSAQQFSDYHSELNMSSLELGDSALYFCASSLYWDYEQYFGPGTRLTVT.